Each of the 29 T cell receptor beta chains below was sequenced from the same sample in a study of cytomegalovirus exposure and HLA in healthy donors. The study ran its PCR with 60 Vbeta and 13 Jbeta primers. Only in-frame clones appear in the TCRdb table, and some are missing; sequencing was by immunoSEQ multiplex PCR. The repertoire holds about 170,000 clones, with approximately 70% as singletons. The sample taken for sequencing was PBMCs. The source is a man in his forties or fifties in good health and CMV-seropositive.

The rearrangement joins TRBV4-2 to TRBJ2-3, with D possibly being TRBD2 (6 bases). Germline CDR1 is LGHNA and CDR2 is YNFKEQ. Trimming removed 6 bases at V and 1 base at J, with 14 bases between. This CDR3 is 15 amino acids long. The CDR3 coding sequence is TGTGCCAGCAGGGGGGGTAGCGCTGGCACAGATACGCAGTATTTT. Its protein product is CASRGGSAGTDTQYF.

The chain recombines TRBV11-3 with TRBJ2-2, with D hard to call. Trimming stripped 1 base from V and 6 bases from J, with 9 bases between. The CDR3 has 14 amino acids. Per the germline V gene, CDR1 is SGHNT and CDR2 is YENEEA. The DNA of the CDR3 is TGTGCCAGCAGCTTAGTCAGAGGTTCCGGGGAGCTGTTTTTT. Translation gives CASSLVRGSGELFF.

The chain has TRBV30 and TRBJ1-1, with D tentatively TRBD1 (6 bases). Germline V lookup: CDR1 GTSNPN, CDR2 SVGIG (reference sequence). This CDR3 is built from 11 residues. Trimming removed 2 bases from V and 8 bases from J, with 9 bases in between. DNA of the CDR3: TGTGCCTGGAGTCGGACAGCGGAAGCTTTCTTT. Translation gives CAWSRTAEAFF. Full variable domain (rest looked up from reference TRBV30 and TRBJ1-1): SQTIHQWPATLVQPVGSPLSLECTVEGTSNPNLYWYRQAAGRGLQLLFYSVGIGQISSEVPQNLSASRPQDRQFILSSKKLLLSDSGFYLCAWSRTAEAFFGQGTRLTVV.

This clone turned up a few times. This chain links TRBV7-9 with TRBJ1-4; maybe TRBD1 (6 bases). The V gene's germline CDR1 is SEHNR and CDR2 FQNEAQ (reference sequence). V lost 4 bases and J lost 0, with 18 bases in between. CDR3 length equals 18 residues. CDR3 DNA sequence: TGTGCCAGCAGCTCCCCCAAGGGACAATACGCAACTAATGAAAAACTGTTTTTT. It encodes CASSSPKGQYATNEKLFF.

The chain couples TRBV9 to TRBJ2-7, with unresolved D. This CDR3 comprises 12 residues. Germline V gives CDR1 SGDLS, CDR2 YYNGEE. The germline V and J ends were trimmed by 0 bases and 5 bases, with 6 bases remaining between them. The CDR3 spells CASSVVEHEQYF. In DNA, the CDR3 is TGTGCCAGCAGCGTAGTAGAACACGAGCAGTACTTC. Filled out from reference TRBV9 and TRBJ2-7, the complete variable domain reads DSGVTQTPKHLITATGQRVTLRCSPRSGDLSVYWYQQSLDQGLQFLIQYYNGEERAKGNILERFSAQQFPDLHSELNLSSLELGDSALYFCASSVVEHEQYFGPGTRLTVT.

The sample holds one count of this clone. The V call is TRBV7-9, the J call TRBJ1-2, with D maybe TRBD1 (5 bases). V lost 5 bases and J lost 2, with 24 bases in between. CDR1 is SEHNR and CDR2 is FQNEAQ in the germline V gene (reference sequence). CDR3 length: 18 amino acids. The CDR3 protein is CASSVPGTPSPRNYGYTF. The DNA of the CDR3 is TGTGCCAGCAGCGTGCCCGGGACTCCTAGTCCCAGGAACTATGGCTACACCTTC.

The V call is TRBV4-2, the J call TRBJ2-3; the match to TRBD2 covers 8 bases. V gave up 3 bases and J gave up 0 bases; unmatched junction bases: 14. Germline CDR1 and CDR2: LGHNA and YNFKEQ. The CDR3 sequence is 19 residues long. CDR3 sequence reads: CASSQDQGNSGTSTDTQYF. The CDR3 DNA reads TGTGCCAGCAGCCAGGACCAGGGAAATAGCGGGACTAGCACAGATACGCAGTATTTT.

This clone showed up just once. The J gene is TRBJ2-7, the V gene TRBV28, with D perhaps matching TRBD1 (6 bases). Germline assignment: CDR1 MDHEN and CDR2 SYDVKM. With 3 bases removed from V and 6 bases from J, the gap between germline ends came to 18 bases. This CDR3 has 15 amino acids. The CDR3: CASSLAQGEVSEQYF. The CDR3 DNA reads TGTGCCAGCAGTTTGGCACAGGGAGAGGTAAGCGAGCAGTACTTC.

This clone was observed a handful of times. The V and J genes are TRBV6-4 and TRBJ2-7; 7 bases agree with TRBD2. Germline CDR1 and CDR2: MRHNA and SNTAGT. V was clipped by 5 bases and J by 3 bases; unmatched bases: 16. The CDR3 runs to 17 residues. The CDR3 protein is CASSQPRLSGENYEQYF. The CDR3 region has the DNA TGTGCCAGCAGTCAACCCCGACTAAGCGGGGAGAACTACGAGCAGTACTTC.

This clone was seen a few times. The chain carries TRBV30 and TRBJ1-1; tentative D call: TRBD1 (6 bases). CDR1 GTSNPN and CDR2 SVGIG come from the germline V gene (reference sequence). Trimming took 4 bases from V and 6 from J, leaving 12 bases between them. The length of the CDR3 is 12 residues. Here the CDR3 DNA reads TGTGCCTGGACCCGCGGGGGGCCTGAAGCTTTCTTT. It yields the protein CAWTRGGPEAFF. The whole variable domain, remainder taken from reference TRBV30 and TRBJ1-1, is SQTIHQWPATLVQPVGSPLSLECTVEGTSNPNLYWYRQAAGRGLQLLFYSVGIGQISSEVPQNLSASRPQDRQFILSSKKLLLSDSGFYLCAWTRGGPEAFFGQGTRLTVV.

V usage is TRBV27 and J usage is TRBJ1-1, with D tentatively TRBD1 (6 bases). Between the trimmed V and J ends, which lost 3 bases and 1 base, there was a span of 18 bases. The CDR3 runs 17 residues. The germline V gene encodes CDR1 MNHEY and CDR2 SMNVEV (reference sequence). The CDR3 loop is CASSFWLGGARNTEAFF. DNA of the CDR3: TGTGCCAGCAGTTTCTGGTTGGGGGGGGCAAGGAACACTGAAGCTTTCTTT.

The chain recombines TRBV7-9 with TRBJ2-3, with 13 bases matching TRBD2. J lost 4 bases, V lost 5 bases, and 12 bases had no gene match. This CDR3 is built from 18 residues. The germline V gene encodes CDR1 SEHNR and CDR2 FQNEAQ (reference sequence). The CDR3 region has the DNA TGTGCCAGCAGCCTAGAGGGACTAGCGGGGATTTTAGCAGATACGCAGTATTTT. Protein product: CASSLEGLAGILADTQYF.

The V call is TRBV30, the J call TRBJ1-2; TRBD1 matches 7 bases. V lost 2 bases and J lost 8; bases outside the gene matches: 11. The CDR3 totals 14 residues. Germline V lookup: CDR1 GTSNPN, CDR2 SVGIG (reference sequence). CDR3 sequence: CAWSPPDRVHGYTF. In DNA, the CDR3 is TGTGCCTGGAGTCCCCCCGACAGGGTACACGGCTACACCTTC.

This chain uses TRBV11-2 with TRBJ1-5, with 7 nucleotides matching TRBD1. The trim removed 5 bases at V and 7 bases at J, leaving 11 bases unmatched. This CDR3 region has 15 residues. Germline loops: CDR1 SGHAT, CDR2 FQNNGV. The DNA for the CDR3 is TGTGCCAGCAGCCCATTGACAGGGAAGGACCAGCCCCAGCATTTT. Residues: CASSPLTGKDQPQHF.

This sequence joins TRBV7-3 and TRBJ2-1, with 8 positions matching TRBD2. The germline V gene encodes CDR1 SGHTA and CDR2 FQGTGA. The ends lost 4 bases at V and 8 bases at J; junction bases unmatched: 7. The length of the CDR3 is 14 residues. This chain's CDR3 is CASSSDGGVDEQFF. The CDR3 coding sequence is TGTGCCAGCAGCTCAGACGGGGGGGTCGATGAGCAGTTCTTC.

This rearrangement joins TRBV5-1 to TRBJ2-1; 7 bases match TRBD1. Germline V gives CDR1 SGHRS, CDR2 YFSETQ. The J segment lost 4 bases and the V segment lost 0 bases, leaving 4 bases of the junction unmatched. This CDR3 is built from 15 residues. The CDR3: CASSLAGQVYNEQFF. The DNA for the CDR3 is TGCGCCAGCAGCTTGGCCGGACAGGTTTACAATGAGCAGTTCTTC.

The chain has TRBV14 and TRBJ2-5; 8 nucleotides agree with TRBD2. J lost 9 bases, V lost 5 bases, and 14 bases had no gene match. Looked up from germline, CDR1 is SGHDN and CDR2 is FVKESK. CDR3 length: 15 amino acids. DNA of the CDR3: TGTGCCAGCAGCTCCCGGATAGCGGGGACCTCGGCCCAGTACTTC. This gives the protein CASSSRIAGTSAQYF.

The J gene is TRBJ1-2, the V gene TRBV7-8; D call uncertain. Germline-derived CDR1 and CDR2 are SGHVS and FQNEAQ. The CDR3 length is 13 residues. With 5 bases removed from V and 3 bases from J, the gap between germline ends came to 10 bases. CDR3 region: CASSLEWYYGYTF. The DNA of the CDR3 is TGTGCCAGCAGCCTTGAGTGGTACTATGGCTACACCTTC.

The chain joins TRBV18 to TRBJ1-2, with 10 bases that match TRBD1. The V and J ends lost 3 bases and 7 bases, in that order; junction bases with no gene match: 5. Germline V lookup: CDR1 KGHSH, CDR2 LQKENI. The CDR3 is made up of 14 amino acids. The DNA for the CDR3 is TGTGCCAGCTCACCCGGGACAGGGGCGAGTGGCTACACCTTC. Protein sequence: CASSPGTGASGYTF.

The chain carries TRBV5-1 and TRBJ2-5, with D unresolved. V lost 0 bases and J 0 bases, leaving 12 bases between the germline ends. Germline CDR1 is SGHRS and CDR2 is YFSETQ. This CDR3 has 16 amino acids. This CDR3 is CASSLVGHEYQETQYF. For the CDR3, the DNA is TGCGCCAGCAGCTTGGTTGGGCACGAGTACCAAGAGACCCAGTACTTC.

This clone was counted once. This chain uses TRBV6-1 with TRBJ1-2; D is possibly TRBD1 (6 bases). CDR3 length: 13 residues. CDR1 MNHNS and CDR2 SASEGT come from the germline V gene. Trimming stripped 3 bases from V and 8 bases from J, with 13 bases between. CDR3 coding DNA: TGTGCCAGCAGTGAGTCGGCAGGGGTAGGCTACACCTTC. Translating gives CASSESAGVGYTF.

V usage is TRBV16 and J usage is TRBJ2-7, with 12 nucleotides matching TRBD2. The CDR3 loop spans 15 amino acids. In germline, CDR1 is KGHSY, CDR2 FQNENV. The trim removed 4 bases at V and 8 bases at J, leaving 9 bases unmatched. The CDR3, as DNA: TGTGCCAGCAGCCCGCCTAGCGGGGGGGCGGGGCAGCAGTACTTC. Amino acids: CASSPPSGGAGQQYF.

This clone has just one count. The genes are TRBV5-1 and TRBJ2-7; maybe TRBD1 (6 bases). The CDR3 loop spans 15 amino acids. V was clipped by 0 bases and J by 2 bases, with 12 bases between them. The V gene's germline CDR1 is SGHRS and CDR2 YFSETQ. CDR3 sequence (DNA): TGCGCCAGCAGCTTGGCTTTAGGGGGTACCTACGAGCAGTACTTC. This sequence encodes CASSLALGGTYEQYF.

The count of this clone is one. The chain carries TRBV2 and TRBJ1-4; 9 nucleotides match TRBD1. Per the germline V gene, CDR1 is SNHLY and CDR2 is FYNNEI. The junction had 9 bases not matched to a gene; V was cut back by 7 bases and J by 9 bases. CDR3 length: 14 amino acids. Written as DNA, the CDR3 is TGTGCCAGCATCTCCGGGACAGGGTTGAAAAAACTGTTTTTT. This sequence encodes CASISGTGLKKLFF.

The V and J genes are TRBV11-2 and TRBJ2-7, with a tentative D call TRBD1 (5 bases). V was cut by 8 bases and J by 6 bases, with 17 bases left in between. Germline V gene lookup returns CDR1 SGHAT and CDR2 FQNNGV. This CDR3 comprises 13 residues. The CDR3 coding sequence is TGTGCCAGCGGTCTGGGGTGGGGCTCCGAGCAGTACTTC. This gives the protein CASGLGWGSEQYF.

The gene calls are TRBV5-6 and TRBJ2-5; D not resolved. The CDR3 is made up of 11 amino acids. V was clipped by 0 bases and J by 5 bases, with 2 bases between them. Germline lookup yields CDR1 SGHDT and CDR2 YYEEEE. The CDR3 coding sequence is TGTGCCAGCAGCTTGGCGGAGACCCAGTACTTC. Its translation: CASSLAETQYF.

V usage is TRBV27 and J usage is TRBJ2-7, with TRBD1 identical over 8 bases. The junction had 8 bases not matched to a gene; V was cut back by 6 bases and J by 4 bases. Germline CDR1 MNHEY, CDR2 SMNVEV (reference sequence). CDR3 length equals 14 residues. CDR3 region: CASSRDRTAYEQYF. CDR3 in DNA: TGTGCCAGCAGCAGGGACAGGACGGCATACGAGCAGTACTTC.

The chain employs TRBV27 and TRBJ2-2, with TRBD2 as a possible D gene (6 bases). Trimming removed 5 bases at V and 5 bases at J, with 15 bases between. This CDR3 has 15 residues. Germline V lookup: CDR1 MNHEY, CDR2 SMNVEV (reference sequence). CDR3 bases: TGTGCCAGCAGTCCGGGACTTCATGCGACCGGGGAGCTGTTTTTT. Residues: CASSPGLHATGELFF.

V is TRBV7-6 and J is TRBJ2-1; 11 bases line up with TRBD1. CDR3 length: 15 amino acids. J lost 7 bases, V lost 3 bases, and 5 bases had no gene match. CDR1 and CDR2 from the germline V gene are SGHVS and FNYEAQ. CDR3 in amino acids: CASSFGTGGRNEQFF. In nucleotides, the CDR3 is TGTGCCAGCAGCTTCGGGACAGGGGGTCGGAATGAGCAGTTCTTC.